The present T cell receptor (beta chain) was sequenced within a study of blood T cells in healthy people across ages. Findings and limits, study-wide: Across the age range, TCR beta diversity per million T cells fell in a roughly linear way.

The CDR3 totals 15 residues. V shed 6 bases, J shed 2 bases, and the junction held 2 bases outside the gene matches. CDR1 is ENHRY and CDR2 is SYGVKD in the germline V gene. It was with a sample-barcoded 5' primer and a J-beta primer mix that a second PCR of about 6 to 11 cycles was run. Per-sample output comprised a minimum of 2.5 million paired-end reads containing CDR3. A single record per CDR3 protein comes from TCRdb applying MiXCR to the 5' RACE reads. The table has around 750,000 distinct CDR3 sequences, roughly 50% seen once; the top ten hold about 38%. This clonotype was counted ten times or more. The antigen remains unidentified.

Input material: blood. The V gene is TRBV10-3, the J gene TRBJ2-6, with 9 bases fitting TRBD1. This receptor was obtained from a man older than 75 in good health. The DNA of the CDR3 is TGTGCCATCAGGGACAGGGGCCCTGGGGCCAACGTCCTGACTTTC. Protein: CAIRDRGPGANVLTF.